Following are 7 T cell receptor beta chains from one sample sequenced in a study of blood T cell repertoires in COVID-19. Method: immunoSEQ multiplex PCR; TCRdb's copy keeps in-frame clones and lacks some. Here the sample spans about 370,000 clones, 80% to 90% being singletons. The sample taken for sequencing was PBMCs or T cells enriched from blood (not recorded which). The receptors were sampled from a man aged 18-30 years who had recovered from COVID-19.

This clone was detected once. The chain joins TRBV27 to TRBJ2-2, with 7 bases matching TRBD1. Trimming took 4 bases from V and 3 from J; bases not matched to a gene: 5. CDR3 length equals 15 residues. Germline V gene sequence: CDR1 MNHEY, CDR2 SMNVEV (reference sequence). The CDR3 reads CASSYDRVDTGELFF. The DNA of the CDR3 is TGTGCCAGCAGTTATGACAGGGTAGACACCGGGGAGCTGTTTTTT.

The genes are TRBV7-3 and TRBJ1-1; possibly TRBD1 for D (5 bases). Germline assignment: CDR1 SGHTA and CDR2 FQGTGA. This CDR3 has 15 amino acids. The germline V and J ends were trimmed by 2 bases and 0 bases, with 10 bases remaining between them. The CDR3 DNA sequence: TGTGCCAGCAGCTTACAGGGATCCATGAACACTGAAGCTTTCTTT. Amino acids: CASSLQGSMNTEAFF.

The chain carries TRBV10-3 and TRBJ1-5; D gene uncertain. Between the trimmed V and J ends, which lost 0 bases and 7 bases, there was a span of 10 bases. Germline CDR1 is ENHRY and CDR2 is SYGVKD. This CDR3 has 14 residues. CDR3 nucleotide sequence: TGTGCCATCAGTGAGTCCCCAAACAGACAGCCCCAGCATTTT. This encodes CAISESPNRQPQHF.

The gene calls are TRBV12-3 or TRBV12-4 and TRBJ1-2, with 7 bases matching TRBD1. This CDR3 spans 13 amino acids. J lost 7 bases, V lost 0 bases, and 2 bases had no gene match. The CDR3 bases are TGTGCCAGCAGTTTAGCCAGGGGGTCTGGCTACACCTTC. Translating gives CASSLARGSGYTF.

This clone appeared a single time. J is TRBJ2-7 and V is TRBV9; 8 nucleotides line up with TRBD1. This CDR3 comprises 14 residues. CDR1 SGDLS and CDR2 YYNGEE come from the germline V gene. V dropped 4 bases and J dropped 11; count of bases not matched to a gene: 14. The CDR3 DNA reads as TGTGCCAGCAGCCCGCGGACAGGGAAGGAGTTCAAGTACTTC. This translates into CASSPRTGKEFKYF.

V and J are TRBV5-1 and TRBJ2-5; the D gene is possibly TRBD1 (6 bases). This CDR3 comprises 14 residues. Trimming stripped 5 bases from V and 0 bases from J, with 11 bases between. CDR1 is SGHRS and CDR2 is YFSETQ in the germline V gene. CDR3 bases: TGCGCCAGCAGGAATGGACAGAACCAAGAGACCCAGTACTTC. Protein product: CASRNGQNQETQYF. The full variable domain, rest sourced from reference TRBV5-1 and TRBJ2-5, is KAGVTQTPRYLIKTRGQQVTLSCSPISGHRSVSWYQQTPGQGLQFLFEYFSETQRNKGNFPGRFSGRQFSNSRSEMNVSTLELGDSALYLCASRNGQNQETQYFGPGTRLLVL.

The chain carries TRBV28 and TRBJ2-2; D unresolved. With 3 bases removed from V and 4 bases from J, the gap between germline ends came to 3 bases. This CDR3 contains 12 residues. Germline V gene lookup returns CDR1 MDHEN and CDR2 SYDVKM. The CDR3 region has the DNA TGTGCCAGCAGTTTCGGCACCGGGGAGCTGTTTTTT. It specifies CASSFGTGELFF.